The source of this TCR beta chain is a study of T-cell reconstitution after alpha-beta-depleted transplantation in children. Study findings and constraints: In some patients, recipient T cells and intrathymic progenitors surviving conditioning explained high day-60 diversity.

CDR3 length: 15 residues. Germline CDR1 is SNHLY and CDR2 is FYNNEI. In regard to this clonotype: Antigen unknown. Relative to the germline gene, one junction end is altered; a read error may explain this.

The authors prepared the TCRbeta library with unique molecular identifiers. TCRdb ran MiXCR on the PCR reads and lists one entry per CDR3 protein. The repertoire holds nearly 250,000 distinct CDR3 sequences, with less than 9% as singletons. The receptor's source is a male patient under 18 who had a stem cell transplant for acute lymphoblastic leukemia, so the T cells may come from the graft donor. This sample comprised PBMCs, mostly from graft donor cells, obtained 180 days after TCRalphabeta/CD19-depleted stem cell transplant. The chain joins TRBV2 to TRBJ2-5, with a weak D call TRBD2 (6 bases). In DNA, the CDR3 is TGTGCCAGCAGCCAGACTAGTATCGAACAAGAGACCCAGCACTTC. It translates to CASSQTSIEQETQHF. The full variable domain, its missing parts supplied by reference TRBV2 and TRBJ2-5, is EPEVTQTPSHQVTQMGQEVILRCVPISNHLYFYWYRQILGQKVEFLVSFYNNEISEKSEIFDDQFSVERPDGSNFTLKIRSTKLEDSAMYFCASSQTSIEQETQHFGPGTRLLVL.